A single sample is the source of the 8 T cell receptor beta chains below, sequenced in a study of identifying expanded T cells in peripheral blood (dated by TCRdb to the late 2010s). Libraries were prepared through the immunoSEQ multiplex PCR assay. Drawn from immuneACCESS, this table holds only the in-frame rearrangements with V and J called that TCRdb kept. Clones are partly lost; checked studies trace under half to an unresolved V gene and leave the rest unexplained. The sample records approximately 97,000 clones, 88% of which are singletons. Of the sample, 13% to 15% falls within the top ten clones. Sequenced: blood. The receptors were sampled from a person between 18 and 70 years old in good health.

CDR3 amino acids: CASSHRPGQGLTDTQYF. The CDR3 bases are TGTGCCAGCAGCCACAGGCCGGGACAGGGCCTAACAGATACGCAGTATTTT. V usage is TRBV11-2 and J usage is TRBJ2-3; 9 positions agree with TRBD1. Germline CDR1 is SGHAT and CDR2 is FQNNGV. With 5 bases clipped from V and 3 bases from J, the junction kept 12 bases outside the gene matches. The CDR3 has 17 amino acids.

The chain joins TRBV7-2 to TRBJ1-5; possibly TRBD1 for D (5 bases). The V gene's germline CDR1 is SGHTA and CDR2 FQGNSA. The CDR3 runs to 15 residues. V lost 2 bases and J lost 6, with 14 bases in between. CDR3 region: CASSLIRDGVQPQHF. In DNA, the CDR3 is TGTGCCAGCAGCTTAATAAGGGACGGCGTTCAGCCCCAGCATTTT.

This chain uses TRBV7-8 with TRBJ1-3; D remains unclear. Per the germline V gene, CDR1 is SGHVS and CDR2 is FQNEAQ. Trimming pared 2 bases from V and 0 bases from J, leaving 11 bases between. The CDR3 consists of 16 residues. The CDR3 DNA sequence: TGTGCCAGCAGCTTAAGTCTTAGGATCTCTGGAAACACCATATATTTT. Its protein is CASSLSLRISGNTIYF.

This clone came up once. The genes are TRBV19 and TRBJ2-2; TRBD1 aligns across 7 bases. V was clipped by 4 bases and J by 1 base; unmatched bases: 6. In germline, CDR1 is LNHDA, CDR2 SQIVND (reference sequence). The length of the CDR3 is 16 residues. The CDR3 DNA is TGTGCCAGTAGTAGACGCGACAGGGTGAACACCGGGGAGCTGTTTTTT. It specifies CASSRRDRVNTGELFF.

The chain combines TRBV5-1 with TRBJ1-5; possibly TRBD1 for D (6 bases). The CDR3 runs to 15 residues. Per the germline V gene, CDR1 is SGHRS and CDR2 is YFSETQ. V lost 2 bases, J lost 2 bases, and 11 bases lay in between. The CDR3 is CASSFSGDGNQPQHF. CDR3 nucleotides: TGCGCCAGCAGCTTTTCAGGGGACGGCAATCAGCCCCAGCATTTT. Variable domain in full (rest from reference TRBV5-1 and TRBJ1-5): KAGVTQTPRYLIKTRGQQVTLSCSPISGHRSVSWYQQTPGQGLQFLFEYFSETQRNKGNFPGRFSGRQFSNSRSEMNVSTLELGDSALYLCASSFSGDGNQPQHFGDGTRLSIL.

CDR3 in DNA: TGTGCCAGCAGCTCCCCGACAGGGGGTAATGGCTACACCTTC. This translates into CASSSPTGGNGYTF. This chain joins TRBV6-5 and TRBJ1-2; TRBD1 aligns across 9 bases. The CDR3 totals 14 residues. After removal of 6 bases from V and 6 bases from J, the junction contained 8 bases not matched to a gene. Germline V CDR1 and CDR2: MNHEY, SVGAGI.

The gene calls are TRBV4-1 and TRBJ1-1; the D is unclear. The CDR3 is 16 amino acids. The ends were cut back, 0 bases at V and 0 bases at J, with 11 bases in the middle. CDR1 is MGHRA and CDR2 is YSYEKL in the germline V gene. CDR3 nucleotide sequence: TGCGCCAGCAGCCAAGAACCCGGATTGATGAACACTGAAGCTTTCTTT. It codes for CASSQEPGLMNTEAFF.

The chain joins TRBV6-1 to TRBJ1-5, with D possibly being TRBD1 (5 bases). This CDR3 has 13 amino acids. Trimming removed 3 bases at V and 7 bases at J, with 10 bases between. Germline assignment: CDR1 MNHNS and CDR2 SASEGT. This CDR3 reads CASSDRARQPQHF. CDR3 coding DNA: TGTGCCAGCAGTGACAGGGCACGACAGCCCCAGCATTTT.